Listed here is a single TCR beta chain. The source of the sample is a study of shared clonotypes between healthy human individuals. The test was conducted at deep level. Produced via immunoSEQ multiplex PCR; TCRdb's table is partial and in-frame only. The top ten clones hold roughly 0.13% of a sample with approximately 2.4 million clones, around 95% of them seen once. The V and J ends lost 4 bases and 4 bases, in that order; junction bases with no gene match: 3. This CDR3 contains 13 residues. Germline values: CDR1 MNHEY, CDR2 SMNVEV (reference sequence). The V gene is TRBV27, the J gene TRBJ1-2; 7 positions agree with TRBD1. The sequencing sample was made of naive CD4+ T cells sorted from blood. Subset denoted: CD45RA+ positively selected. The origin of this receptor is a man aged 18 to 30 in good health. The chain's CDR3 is CASSSTGSYGYTF. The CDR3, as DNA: TGTGCCAGCAGTTCGACAGGGAGCTATGGCTACACCTTC.